The 3 T cell receptor beta chains below come from one sample, sequenced in a study of cytomegalovirus exposure and HLA in healthy donors. Primers for the PCR totalled 60 Vbeta and 13 Jbeta. Generated by immunoSEQ multiplex PCR, the TCRdb table keeps only in-frame clones and is missing some. The profile covers about 93,000 clones, with over 75% appearing a single time and 7.3% taken by the ten largest. The specimen was PBMCs. The source is a man aged 25-45 years in good health and CMV-seronegative.

J is TRBJ1-1 and V is TRBV9; no clear D gene. The V end was cut by 0 bases, the J end by 6 bases, with 9 bases between. Germline values: CDR1 SGDLS, CDR2 YYNGEE. The CDR3 length is 13 residues. This chain's CDR3 is CASSVGGHAEAFF. The DNA for the CDR3 is TGTGCCAGCAGCGTAGGAGGGCACGCTGAAGCTTTCTTT.

In this sample, this clone turned up once. The V call is TRBV6-4, the J call TRBJ2-1, with D perhaps matching TRBD1 (6 bases). This CDR3 contains 14 residues. Germline values: CDR1 MRHNA, CDR2 SNTAGT. The ends were cut back, 3 bases at V and 7 bases at J, with 13 bases in the middle. Here the CDR3 reads CASSDGQGRNEQFF. The CDR3 DNA is TGTGCCAGCAGTGATGGGCAGGGGCGGAATGAGCAGTTCTTC.

The table lists this clone with a count of one. The V and J genes are TRBV7-2 and TRBJ2-4; maybe TRBD1 (6 bases). Germline CDR1 is SGHTA and CDR2 is FQGNSA. This CDR3 is built from 19 residues. Trimming stripped 5 bases from V and 0 bases from J, with 23 bases between. The CDR3 region has the DNA TGTGCCAGCAGCGAAATACAGGGTGTTTCCAATCTAGCCAAAAACATTCAGTACTTC. This sequence encodes CASSEIQGVSNLAKNIQYF.